This T cell receptor (beta chain) was obtained from a study of Ad26.COV2.S vaccination and SARS-CoV-2 variants (dated by TCRdb to the early 2020s). Study-wide context: Donors in the vaccine arm were drawn from COV1001, a multicentre, randomized, double-blind, placebo-controlled phase I-IIa trial testing Ad26.COV2.S in healthy adults. Blinding of investigators to trial group allocation was maintained during experiments and outcome assessment. Ad26.COV2.S was administered intramuscularly at a dose of 5x10^10 or 1x10^11 viral particles, either as one shot or as two shots given 56 days apart. TCRbeta repertoire sequencing served as the tool for gauging how specific and how broad the SARS-CoV-2-reactive T cell receptors were following Ad26.COV2.S vaccination. The TCR-sequenced set comprised approximately 32 samples: approximately 20 Ad26.COV2.S vaccine recipients, 5 placebo recipients and 8 SARS-CoV-2 convalescent individuals. Trial participants were randomized into five groups of five: low-dose or high-dose Ad26.COV2.S given once or twice, or placebo on both occasions.

The intended sense of this specimen's treatment or condition label: around 19 received Ad26.COV2.S at low or high dose, single or two shots; about 5 received placebo; per-sample allocation not given. For vaccine and placebo recipients, the sequenced repertoires came from samples collected on day 63 after the first injection. Cohort 1b enrolled around 24 adults aged 18-55 years at a single site in Boston, USA, between 29 July and 7 August 2020. Ad26.COV2.S consisted of a replication-incompetent adenovirus type 26 vector by which a prefusion-stabilized SARS-CoV-2 spike protein from the original Wuhan strain was expressed. Broad study findings and their caveats: Comparing responses between vaccine doses or regimens was not something the study was powered to do. After vaccination, substantial breadth of spike-specific CD8+ and CD4+ T cell responses was reported. Vaccine and placebo recipients had similar non-spike TCR breadth, a finding consistent with the vaccine containing only spike. The authors noted that the TCR breadth and depth analyses may have underestimated total T cell responses. Higher spike-specific TCR breadth was observed in Ad26.COV2.S recipients than in placebo recipients (P = 0.0014).

Of note for this clone: Its specific antigen is unknown. No much larger clone exists at a distance of one base, and base qualities are not known.

The immunoSEQ Assay was the method used to sequence TCRbeta CDR3 regions. After extraction, genomic DNA underwent amplification by bias-controlled multiplex PCR, followed by high-throughput sequencing. In the paper's pipeline: To quantify the absolute abundance of every unique TCRbeta CDR3 region, sequences were collapsed and filtered. T cell fraction was estimated by normalizing TCRbeta template counts to usable DNA, with usable DNA measured through amplification of reference genes found in all nucleated cells. Repertoire TCRs were annotated as SARS-CoV-2-specific when V gene, CDR3 amino acid sequence and J gene were exactly matched to a known reactive TCR set. The reference SARS-CoV-2 TCR set was obtained from MIRA and was filtered for enrichment in COVID-19-positive ImmuneCODE repertoires, whereby public or cross-reactive TCRs were removed. Drawing on the MIRA antigens, annotated TCRs were analysed further at the level of specific ORF or position within ORF. Breadth was defined as annotated unique rearrangements over total unique productive rearrangements; depth was the summed frequency of those rearrangements. TCR breadth was compared between groups using two-sided Wilcoxon rank-sum tests. This is the immuneACCESS table as TCRdb keeps it, with only in-frame sequences that have V and J called. A part of the clones is gone; compared with another copy, unresolved V genes explain less than half, and the rest is unexplained. Clone size and V and J calls were adopted from that table, with D and trimming inferred from the DNA. The sample profile shows roughly 700,000 clones; roughly 90% of them were found once. Around 1.5% of the sample belongs to the ten largest clones.

The germline V gene encodes CDR1 SGHVS and CDR2 FQNEAQ. Cut back by 4 bases and 6 bases, the V and J ends lie 16 bases apart. The CDR3 has 15 amino acids, counting the end cysteine and phenylalanine. The entry retains the CDR3 DNA only, 45 bases that are in frame from base 1. The starting material was peripheral blood, obtained in a trial of Ad26.COV2.S vaccine versus placebo. The rearranged chain carries TRBV7-8 and TRBJ1-5; TRBD1 is possibly the D segment (5 matching bases). The TCR comes from a person aged 18 to 65 who received the Ad26.COV2.S COVID-19 vaccine or a placebo. The CDR3 sequence is CASSYTEGLGQPQHF. The bases read TGTGCCAGCAGCTATACGGAGGGGCTTGGTCAGCCCCAGCATTTT.